This T cell receptor beta chain was sequenced in a study of patients with pleural tuberculosis. TCRdb re-analysed the reads in MiXCR, keeping a single row per CDR3 protein. The table shows 45,000 to 55,000 distinct CDR3 sequences, with under 8.5% occurring only once. The receptor comes from a human donor with pleural tuberculosis.

CDR3 bases: TGTGCCAGCAGCGGACAGGGTCAAGAGCAGTACGTC. Amino acids: CASSGQGQEQYV. This rearrangement joins TRBV11-1 to TRBJ2-7, with 8 bases identical to TRBD1. The trim removed 5 bases at V and 7 bases at J, leaving 4 bases unmatched. CDR3 length equals 12 residues. Germline values: CDR1 SGHAT, CDR2 FQDESV (reference sequence).